This T cell receptor (beta chain) appears in the sequencing data of a study of long-term antiretroviral therapy in people with HIV. V was trimmed by 0 bases and J by 8 bases, leaving 11 bases between them. CDR3 size: 13 residues. The germline CDR1 and CDR2 sequences are SGHTS and YDEGEE. The libraries were made with immunoSEQ v3.0 at survey level. Clones were sequenced by immunoSEQ multiplex PCR, and TCRdb holds only the in-frame ones, with some missing. The sample has some 30,000 clones; around 93% are singletons. Worth noting for this clone: Its antigen is not known.

Study-wide results and caveats: Clones that had undergone expansion before ART dominated the repertoire at all time points. Nothing was known about ART adherence, viral resistance or changes in therapy. After ART, diversity increased yet remained lower than transplant donor controls.

Sequenced here: unsorted PBMCs, sampled roughly 7.1 years after starting antiretroviral therapy. The chain joins TRBV5-8 to TRBJ1-1; D may be TRBD1 (5 bases). This TCR derives from a man over 45 with HIV. The CDR3 reads CASSLEGAREAFF. CDR3 DNA sequence: TGTGCCAGCAGCTTGGAAGGGGCGAGGGAAGCTTTCTTT. The full variable domain, completed using reference TRBV5-8 and TRBJ1-1, is EAGVTQSPTHLIKTRGQQATLRCSPISGHTSVYWYQQALGLGLQFLLWYDEGEERNRGNFPPRFSGRQFPNYSSELNVNALELEDSALYLCASSLEGAREAFFGQGTRLTVV.